The rows below give T cell receptor beta chains drawn from one sample of a study of T cell repertoires in cytomegalovirus infection. TCRdb reprocessed the reads with MiXCR, giving one entry per CDR3 protein. The sample consists of more than 250,000 distinct CDR3 sequences, roughly an eighth of them appearing once. The sequenced material came from PBMCs. These receptors all come from a human donor in good health (CMV status not recorded). Some clones in this sample may be carry-over from other donors' samples. Both conserved end residues are part of each CDR3. D genes are given only for firm matches. Rows may omit the clone size; those that give it use once, few, many or a size class.

-	TRBJ1-1	TRBV5-1	-	TGCGCCAGCAGCGATCCGGGGGGGGACGCTTTCTTT	CASSDPGGDAFF
-	TRBJ1-5	TRBV6-1	many	TGTGCCCGACCGGGGGAGGGCAATCAGCCCCAGCATTTT	CARPGEGNQPQHF
TRBD1	TRBJ2-5	TRBV7-8	many	TGTGCCAGCAGGATTGACAGGGGGCACGAAGAGACCCAGTACTTC	CASRIDRGHEETQYF
-	TRBJ1-2	TRBV7-9	many	TGTGCCAGCAGCTCTCGTGGGTTTGATGGCTACACCTTC	CASSSRGFDGYTF
TRBD1	TRBJ1-1	TRBV19	few	TGTGCCAGTAGTCCAACTCTCCGGGACAGGGGCTCTGAAGCTTTCTTT	CASSPTLRDRGSEAFF
TRBD2	TRBJ2-1	TRBV5-5	-	TGTGCCAGCAGCCCGGGAGCGGGGGGGCGAGAGCAGTTCTTC	CASSPGAGGREQFF
TRBD1	TRBJ2-1	TRBV7-2	many	TGTGCCAGCTCCAGGGGGGGACAGGGCAATGAGCAGTTCTTC	CASSRGGQGNEQFF
-	TRBJ2-7	TRBV27	-	TGTGCCAGCAGTTTATCCGACGGTGGCTACGAGCAGTACTTC	CASSLSDGGYEQYF
-	TRBJ1-6	TRBV20-1	-	TGCAGTGCTAGAGATTTAGGATCACCCCTCCACTTT	CSARDLGSPLHF
-	TRBJ1-2	TRBV20-1	few	TGCAGTGCTAGAGAGAGCCGGAAGACTGGATACTATGGCTACACCTTC	CSARESRKTGYYGYTF
-	TRBJ2-7	TRBV19	many	TGTGCCAGTAGCACCCCTGCCAGTATCCCTGAGGAGCAGTACTTC	CASSTPASIPEEQYF
TRBD1	TRBJ1-2	TRBV25-1	-	TGTGCCAGCAGTGAACGGACAGGGGGCGGCTACACCTTC	CASSERTGGGYTF
-	TRBJ1-1	TRBV7-9	many	TGTGCCAGCAGCTCGCGAGGACCGATTGAAGCTTTCTTT	CASSSRGPIEAFF
-	TRBJ2-2	TRBV7-2	many	TGTGCCAGCCTCGGGGGAATGGCCGGGGAGCTGTTTTTT	CASLGGMAGELFF
TRBD2	TRBJ2-3	TRBV7-2	many	TGTGCCAGCAGGCTCGGGGGGACAGATACGCAGTATTTT	CASRLGGTDTQYF
TRBD2	TRBJ2-7	TRBV7-9	few	TGTGCCAGCAGCTCTCCCCATGGCCTAGCGGGAGGCGAGCAGTACTTC	CASSSPHGLAGGEQYF
-	TRBJ1-2	TRBV7-6	many	TGTGCCAGCAGCCAATCCCAGTGGGGCGTGGACTATGGCTACACCTTC	CASSQSQWGVDYGYTF